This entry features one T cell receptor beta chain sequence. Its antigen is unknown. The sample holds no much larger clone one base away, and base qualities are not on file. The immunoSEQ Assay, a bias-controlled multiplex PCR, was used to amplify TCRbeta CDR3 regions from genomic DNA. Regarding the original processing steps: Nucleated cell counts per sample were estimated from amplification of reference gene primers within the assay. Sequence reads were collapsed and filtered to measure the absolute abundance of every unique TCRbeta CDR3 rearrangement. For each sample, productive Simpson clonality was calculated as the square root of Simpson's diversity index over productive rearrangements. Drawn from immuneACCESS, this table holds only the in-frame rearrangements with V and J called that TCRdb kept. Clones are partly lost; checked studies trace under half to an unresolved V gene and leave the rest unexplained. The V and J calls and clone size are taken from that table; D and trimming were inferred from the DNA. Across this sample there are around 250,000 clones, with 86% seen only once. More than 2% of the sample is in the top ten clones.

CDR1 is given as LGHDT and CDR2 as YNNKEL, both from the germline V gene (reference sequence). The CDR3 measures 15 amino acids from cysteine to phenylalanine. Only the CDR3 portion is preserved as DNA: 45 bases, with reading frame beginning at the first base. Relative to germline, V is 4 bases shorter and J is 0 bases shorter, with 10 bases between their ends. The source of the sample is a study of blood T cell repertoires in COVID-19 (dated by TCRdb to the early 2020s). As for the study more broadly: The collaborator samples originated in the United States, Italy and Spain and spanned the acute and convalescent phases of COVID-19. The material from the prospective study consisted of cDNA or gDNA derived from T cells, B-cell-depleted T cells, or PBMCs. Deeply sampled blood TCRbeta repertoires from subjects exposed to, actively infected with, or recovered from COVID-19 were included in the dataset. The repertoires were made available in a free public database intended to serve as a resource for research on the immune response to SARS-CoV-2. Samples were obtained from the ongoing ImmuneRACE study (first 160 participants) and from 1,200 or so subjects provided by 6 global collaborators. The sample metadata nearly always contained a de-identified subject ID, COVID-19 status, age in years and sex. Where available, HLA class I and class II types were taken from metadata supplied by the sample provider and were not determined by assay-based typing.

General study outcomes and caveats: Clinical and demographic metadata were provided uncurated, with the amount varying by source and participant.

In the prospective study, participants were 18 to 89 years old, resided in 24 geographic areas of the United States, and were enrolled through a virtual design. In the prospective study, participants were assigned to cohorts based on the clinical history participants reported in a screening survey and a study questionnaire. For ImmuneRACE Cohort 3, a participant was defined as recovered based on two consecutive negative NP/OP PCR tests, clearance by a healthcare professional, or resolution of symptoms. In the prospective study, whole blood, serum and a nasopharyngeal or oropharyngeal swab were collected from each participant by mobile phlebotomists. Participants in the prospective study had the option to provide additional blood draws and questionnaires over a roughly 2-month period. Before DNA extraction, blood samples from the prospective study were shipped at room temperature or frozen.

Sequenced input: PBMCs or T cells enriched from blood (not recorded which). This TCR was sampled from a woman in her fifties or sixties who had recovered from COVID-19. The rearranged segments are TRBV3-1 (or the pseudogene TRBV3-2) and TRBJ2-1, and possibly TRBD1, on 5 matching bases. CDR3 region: CASSPGAYSYNEQFF. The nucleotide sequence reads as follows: TGTGCCAGCAGCCCTGGGGCCTACTCCTACAATGAGCAGTTCTTC.